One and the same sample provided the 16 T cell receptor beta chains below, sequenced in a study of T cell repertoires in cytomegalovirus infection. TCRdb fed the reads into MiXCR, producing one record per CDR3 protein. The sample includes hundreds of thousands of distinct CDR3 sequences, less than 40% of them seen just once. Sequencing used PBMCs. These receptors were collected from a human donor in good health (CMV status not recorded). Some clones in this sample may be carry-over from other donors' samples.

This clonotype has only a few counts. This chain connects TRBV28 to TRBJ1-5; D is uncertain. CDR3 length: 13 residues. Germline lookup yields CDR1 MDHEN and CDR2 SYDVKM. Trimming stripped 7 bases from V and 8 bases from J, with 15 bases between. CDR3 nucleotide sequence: TGTGCCAGCAATGGGGTCCGGGTGGAGCCCCAGCATTTT. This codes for CASNGVRVEPQHF.

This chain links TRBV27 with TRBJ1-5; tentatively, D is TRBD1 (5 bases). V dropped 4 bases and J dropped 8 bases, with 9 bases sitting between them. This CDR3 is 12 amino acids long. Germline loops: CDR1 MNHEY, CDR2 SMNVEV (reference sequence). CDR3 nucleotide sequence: TGTGCCAGCAGTTGGGGCGGGGAGCCCCAGCATTTT. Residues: CASSWGGEPQHF.

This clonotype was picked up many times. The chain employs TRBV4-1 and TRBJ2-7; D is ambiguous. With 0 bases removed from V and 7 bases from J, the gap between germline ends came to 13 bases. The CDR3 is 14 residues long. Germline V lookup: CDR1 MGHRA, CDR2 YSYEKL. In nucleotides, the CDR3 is TGCGCCAGCAGCCAAGAGCCCCAGGCTGGGGAGCAGTACTTC. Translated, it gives CASSQEPQAGEQYF.

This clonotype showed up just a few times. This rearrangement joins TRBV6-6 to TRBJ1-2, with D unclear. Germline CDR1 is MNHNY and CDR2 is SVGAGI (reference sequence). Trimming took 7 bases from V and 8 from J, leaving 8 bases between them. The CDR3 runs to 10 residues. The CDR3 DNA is TGTGCCAGCAACGAAAGGGGCTACACCTTC. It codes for CASNERGYTF.

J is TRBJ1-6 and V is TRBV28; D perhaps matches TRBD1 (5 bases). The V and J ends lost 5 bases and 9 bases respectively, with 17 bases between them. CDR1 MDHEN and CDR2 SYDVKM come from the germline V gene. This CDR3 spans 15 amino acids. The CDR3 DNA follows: TGTGCCAGCAGTCCCCAGGGCCGGGTTGGTTCACCCCTCCACTTT. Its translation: CASSPQGRVGSPLHF.

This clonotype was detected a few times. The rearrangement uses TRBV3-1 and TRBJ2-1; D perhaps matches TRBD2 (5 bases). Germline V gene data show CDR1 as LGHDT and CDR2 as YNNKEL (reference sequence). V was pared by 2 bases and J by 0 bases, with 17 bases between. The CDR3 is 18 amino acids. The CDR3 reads CASSQRAERSHSYNEQFF. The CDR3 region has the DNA TGTGCCAGCAGCCAAAGAGCCGAGCGGTCCCACTCCTACAATGAGCAGTTCTTC.

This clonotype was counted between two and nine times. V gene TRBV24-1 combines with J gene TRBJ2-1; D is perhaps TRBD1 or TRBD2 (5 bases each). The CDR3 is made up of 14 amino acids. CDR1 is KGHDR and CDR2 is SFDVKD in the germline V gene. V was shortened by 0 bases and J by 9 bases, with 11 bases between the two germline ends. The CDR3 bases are TGTGCCACCAGTGATTTGGGCAGGGAGCGTGAGCAGTTCTTC. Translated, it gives CATSDLGREREQFF.

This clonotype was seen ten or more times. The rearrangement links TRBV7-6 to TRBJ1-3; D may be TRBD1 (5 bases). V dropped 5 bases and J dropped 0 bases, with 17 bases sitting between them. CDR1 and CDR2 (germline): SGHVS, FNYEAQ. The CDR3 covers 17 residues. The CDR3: CASSPRWGTGSGNTIYF. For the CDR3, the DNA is TGTGCCAGCAGCCCTCGTTGGGGGACCGGCTCTGGAAACACCATATATTTT. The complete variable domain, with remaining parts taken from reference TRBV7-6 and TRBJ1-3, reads GAGVSQSPRYKVTKRGQDVALRCDPISGHVSLYWYRQALGQGPEFLTYFNYEAQQDKSGLPNDRFSAERPEGSISTLTIQRTEQRDSAMYRCASSPRWGTGSGNTIYFGEGSWLTVV.

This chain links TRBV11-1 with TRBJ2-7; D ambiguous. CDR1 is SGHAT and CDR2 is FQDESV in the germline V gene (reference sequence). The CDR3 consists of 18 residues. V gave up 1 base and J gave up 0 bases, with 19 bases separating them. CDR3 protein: CASSLGGRKALLSYEQYF. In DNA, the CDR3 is TGTGCCAGCAGCTTAGGTGGTCGGAAGGCCTTGCTCTCCTACGAGCAGTACTTC.

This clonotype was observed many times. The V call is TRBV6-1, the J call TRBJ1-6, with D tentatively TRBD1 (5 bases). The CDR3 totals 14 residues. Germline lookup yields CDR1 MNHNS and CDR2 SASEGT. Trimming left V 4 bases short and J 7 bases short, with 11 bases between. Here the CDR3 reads CASSAGGGNSPLHF. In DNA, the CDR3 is TGTGCCAGCAGTGCTGGGGGTGGAAATTCACCCCTCCACTTT.

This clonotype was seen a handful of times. CDR3 DNA: TGTGCCATCACTGGAGACAGTTCCGGGGCCAACGTCCTGACTTTC. This gives the protein CAITGDSSGANVLTF. V usage is TRBV10-3 and J usage is TRBJ2-6; TRBD1 might be the D (5 bases). The CDR3 runs 15 residues. Trimming took 7 bases from V and 4 from J, leaving 14 bases between them. Per germline, CDR1 ENHRY and CDR2 SYGVKD.

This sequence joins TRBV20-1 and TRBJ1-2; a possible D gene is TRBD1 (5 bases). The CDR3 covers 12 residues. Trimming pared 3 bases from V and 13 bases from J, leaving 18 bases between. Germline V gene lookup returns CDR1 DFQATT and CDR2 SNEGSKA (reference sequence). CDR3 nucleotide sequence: TGCAGTGCTAGGGAATCCGGGACGCGTCCCACCTTC. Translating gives CSARESGTRPTF.

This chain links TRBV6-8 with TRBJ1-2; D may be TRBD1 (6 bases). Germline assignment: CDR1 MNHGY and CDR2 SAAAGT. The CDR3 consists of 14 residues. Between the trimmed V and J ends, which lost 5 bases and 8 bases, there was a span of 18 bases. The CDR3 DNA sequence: TGTGCCAGCAGTGGAGGGACACTGGTTCGGGGCTACACCTTC. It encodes CASSGGTLVRGYTF.

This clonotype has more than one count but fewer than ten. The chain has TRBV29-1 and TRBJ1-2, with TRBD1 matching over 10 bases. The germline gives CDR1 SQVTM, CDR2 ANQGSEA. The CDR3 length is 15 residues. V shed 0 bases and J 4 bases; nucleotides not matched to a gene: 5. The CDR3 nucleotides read TGCAGCGTTGAAGAGGGACAGGGGCAGCCCTATGGCTACACCTTC. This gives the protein CSVEEGQGQPYGYTF.

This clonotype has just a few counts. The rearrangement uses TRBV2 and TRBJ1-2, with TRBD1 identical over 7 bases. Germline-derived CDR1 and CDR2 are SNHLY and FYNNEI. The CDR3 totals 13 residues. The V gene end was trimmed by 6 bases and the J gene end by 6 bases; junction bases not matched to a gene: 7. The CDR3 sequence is CASSVTGLDGYTF. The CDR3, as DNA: TGTGCCAGCAGCGTGACAGGGCTTGATGGCTACACCTTC.

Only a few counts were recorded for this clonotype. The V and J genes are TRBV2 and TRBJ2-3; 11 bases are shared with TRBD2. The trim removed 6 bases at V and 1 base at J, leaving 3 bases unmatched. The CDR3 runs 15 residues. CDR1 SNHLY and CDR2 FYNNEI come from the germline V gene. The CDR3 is CASRELAGGTDTQYF. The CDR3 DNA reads TGTGCCAGCAGAGAACTAGCGGGGGGCACAGATACGCAGTATTTT.